The source of this T cell receptor beta chain is a study of cytomegalovirus exposure and HLA in healthy donors. PCR was performed using 60 Vbeta and 13 Jbeta primers. Sequencing was performed with immunoSEQ multiplex PCR; in TCRdb, only in-frame clones are kept and a portion is missing. The sample yields 220,000 or so clones, roughly 84% seen once. Trimming removed 0 bases from V and 2 bases from J; junction bases left unmatched: 11. Germline CDR1 MNHEY, CDR2 SMNVEV (reference sequence). The CDR3 extends over 18 amino acids. What was sequenced was PBMCs. The TCR was taken from a man aged 45-65 years in good health and CMV-seronegative. The V and J genes are TRBV27 and TRBJ2-3; 7 nucleotides agree with TRBD2. CDR3 bases: TGTGCCAGCAGTTTATCGAACGTCGCTAGCGGTTACACAGATACGCAGTATTTT. As protein: CASSLSNVASGYTDTQYF.